These T cell receptor beta chains were read from a single sample in a study of cytomegalovirus exposure and HLA in healthy donors. Libraries were prepared by immunoSEQ multiplex PCR; TCRdb keeps only in-frame clonotypes and omits some of them. The data contain a few hundred thousand clones, about four fifths of them singletons. The sequencing input was PBMCs. All receptors come from a girl aged 2-10 years in good health and CMV-seronegative. Each CDR3 is given with its conserved first and last residue. D genes are given only for firm matches. A clone size is listed for some rows: how often the clone was seen (once, few, many), or a class if it is expanded.

cdr3_nt cdr3_aa j_call cdr3_length v_call clone_size d_call
TGCGCCAGCAGCACGGGACTCCGACCGAACACCGGGGAGCTGTTTTTT CASSTGLRPNTGELFF TRBJ2-2 16 TRBV5-1 . .
TGTGCCTGGACCCCGTTGGCAGTAACCGAAGCTTTCTTT CAWTPLAVTEAFF TRBJ1-1 13 TRBV30 . .
TGTGCCAGCAGCGGGCGGGTCAAGAGTTCTGGGGCCAACGTCCTGACTTTC CASSGRVKSSGANVLTF TRBJ2-6 17 TRBV9 . .
TGCAGCGTTGAAGACGACTACCAAGAGACCCAGTACTTC CSVEDDYQETQYF TRBJ2-5 13 TRBV29-1 . .
TGTGCCTGGAGTGTGGCGGGCGTCAACTATGGCTACACCTTC CAWSVAGVNYGYTF TRBJ1-2 14 TRBV30 . .
TGTGCCAGCAGCTTGGGGACAGCGGACTCTGGAAACACCATATATTTT CASSLGTADSGNTIYF TRBJ1-3 16 TRBV5-6 . .
TGTGCCTGGGGTTCGGGGATGAGCTCCTACAATGAGCAGTTCTTC CAWGSGMSSYNEQFF TRBJ2-1 15 TRBV30 once .
TGCGCCAGCAGCTTGAAGGGGGTGTACGAGCAGTACTTC CASSLKGVYEQYF TRBJ2-7 13 TRBV5-1 . .
TGCGCCAGTCGGCCCTACTTGACAGGGGTTGAGACTGAAGCTTTCTTT CASRPYLTGVETEAFF TRBJ1-1 16 TRBV5-1 few TRBD1
TGTGCCAGCAGTTTCCTCTATGAGCAGTACTTC CASSFLYEQYF TRBJ2-7 11 TRBV28 . .
TGTGCCAGCAGCCCGGAGACTAGCCCTAACAATGAGCAGTTCTTC CASSPETSPNNEQFF TRBJ2-1 15 TRBV9 . TRBD2
TGTGCCAGCAGCCCGACCCTGACAGGGAGCTATGGCTACACCTTC CASSPTLTGSYGYTF TRBJ1-2 15 TRBV7-8 . TRBD1
TGTGCCAGCAGCGGACAAAATTCACCCCTCCACTTT CASSGQNSPLHF TRBJ1-6 12 TRBV2 . .
TGTGCCAGCAGCCATTCGTGGACAGGGGGCGACTACTACGAGCAGTACTTC CASSHSWTGGDYYEQYF TRBJ2-7 17 TRBV7-9 . TRBD1
TGTGCCAGTAGTAGCGGGGGTTGGGATGAGCAGTTCTTC CASSSGGWDEQFF TRBJ2-1 13 TRBV19 . TRBD2
TGTGCCAGCAGCCCAGGATTTTGGGGACAGGGTTCGGCAGATACGCAGTATTTT CASSPGFWGQGSADTQYF TRBJ2-3 18 TRBV7-2 . TRBD1
TGTGCCAGCAGCGTAGGGCAGGCCGCGTTCTCTGGAAACACCATATATTTT CASSVGQAAFSGNTIYF TRBJ1-3 17 TRBV9 . .
TGTGCCAGCTCACCGGGGGGAGGGCAGCCCCAGCATTTT CASSPGGGQPQHF TRBJ1-5 13 TRBV18 . .
TGTGCCAGCAGCAACAAATCCCCCGGGGAGCTGTTTTTT CASSNKSPGELFF TRBJ2-2 13 TRBV11-2 . .
TGTGCCAGCAGTTTACTCCCGAGTCTTGAAAAACTGTTTTTT CASSLLPSLEKLFF TRBJ1-4 14 TRBV28 . .
TGCGCCAGCAGGGAAAGCCACAGGGACGGAAACACCATATATTTT CASRESHRDGNTIYF TRBJ1-3 15 TRBV10-2 . .
TGCGCCAGCAGTGACCACCCGGGACAGGGGCACGAGCAGTACTTC CASSDHPGQGHEQYF TRBJ2-7 15 TRBV10-1 . TRBD1
TGTGCCAGCAGTGTCCTGACAGATTTTAACTATGGCTACACCTTC CASSVLTDFNYGYTF TRBJ1-2 15 TRBV6-1 . .
TGTGCCAGCAGTGAGTGGAACAGATCTTTCGATGGCTACACCTTC CASSEWNRSFDGYTF TRBJ1-2 15 TRBV6-1 . .
TGTGCCAGTAGTATAAATCTTGCACTATCGATCGGGCAGTACTTC CASSINLALSIGQYF TRBJ2-7 15 TRBV19 . .
TGCGCCAGCAGCTCTACAGGGTCTACCGGGGAGCTGTTTTTT CASSSTGSTGELFF TRBJ2-2 14 TRBV5-1 . .
TGTGCCAGCAGCCAGGAGACCCAGTACTTC CASSQETQYF TRBJ2-5 10 TRBV5-8 . .
TGCGCCAGCAGCTTGCAAAGCGGGAGGACACCGCTGTACAATGAGCAGTTCTTC CASSLQSGRTPLYNEQFF TRBJ2-1 18 TRBV5-1 . TRBD2
TGTGCCAGCAGCCGTCAGGGAGGACCCCGAACAACCGGGGAGCTGTTTTTT CASSRQGGPRTTGELFF TRBJ2-2 17 TRBV14 . .